A selection of T cell receptor beta chains follows, all from one sample in a study of T-cell memory formation after mild COVID-19. TCRdb analysed the 5' RACE reads with MiXCR anew, one entry per CDR3 protein. The sample yields hundreds of thousands of distinct CDR3 sequences, about 20% seen once. The specimen sequenced was PBMCs or a T cell subset sorted from them (not recorded which). Source of these receptors: an adult woman who had mild COVID-19 (a few samples of this study predate the infection). Cell type and time point are not known. CDR3s include the opening cysteine and the closing phenylalanine or tryptophan. The order of the fields is clone size, D gene, J gene, V gene, CDR3 protein, CDR3 DNA. D genes are given only for firm matches. Rows may omit the clone size; those that give it use once, few, many or a size class.

clone size: .
D gene: .
J gene: TRBJ1-2
V gene: TRBV12-3/TRBV12-4
CDR3 protein: CASSLELGGFDGYTF
CDR3 DNA: TGTGCCAGCAGTTTGGAATTAGGGGGTTTTGATGGCTACACCTTC

clone size: few
D gene: TRBD1
J gene: TRBJ2-2
V gene: TRBV4-1
CDR3 protein: CASSQTYGTGNTGELFF
CDR3 DNA: TGCGCCAGCAGCCAGACGTATGGGACAGGGAACACCGGGGAGCTGTTTTTT

clone size: few
D gene: TRBD1
J gene: TRBJ2-7
V gene: TRBV7-9
CDR3 protein: CASSPLGTGIYEQYF
CDR3 DNA: TGTGCCAGCAGCCCACTTGGGACAGGGATCTACGAGCAGTACTTC

clone size: .
D gene: TRBD1
J gene: TRBJ2-7
V gene: TRBV19
CDR3 protein: CASRGLGDRRYEQYF
CDR3 DNA: TGTGCCAGTAGGGGTTTAGGGGACAGGCGTTACGAGCAGTACTTC

clone size: few
D gene: .
J gene: TRBJ2-7
V gene: TRBV12-3/TRBV12-4
CDR3 protein: CASSLRVRPYEQYF
CDR3 DNA: TGTGCCAGCAGTTTAAGGGTCCGACCCTACGAGCAGTACTTC

clone size: .
D gene: .
J gene: TRBJ2-5
V gene: TRBV5-5
CDR3 protein: CASSLSQGSETQYF
CDR3 DNA: TGTGCCAGCAGCTTGTCTCAGGGGTCCGAGACCCAGTACTTC

clone size: .
D gene: .
J gene: TRBJ1-2
V gene: TRBV6-5
CDR3 protein: CASSSRDTYGYTF
CDR3 DNA: TGTGCCAGCAGTTCCCGGGACACCTATGGCTACACCTTC

clone size: few
D gene: .
J gene: TRBJ2-5
V gene: TRBV4-2
CDR3 protein: CASSQDGGLGETQYF
CDR3 DNA: TGTGCCAGCAGCCAAGATGGGGGGCTGGGGGAGACCCAGTACTTC

clone size: few
D gene: TRBD2
J gene: TRBJ2-1
V gene: TRBV29-1
CDR3 protein: CSVEGSSGRASYSYNEQFF
CDR3 DNA: TGCAGCGTTGAGGGCTCTAGCGGGAGGGCCAGCTACTCCTACAATGAGCAGTTCTTC

clone size: .
D gene: .
J gene: TRBJ2-7
V gene: TRBV28
CDR3 protein: CASSIQGFEQYF
CDR3 DNA: TGTGCCAGCAGTATTCAGGGGTTCGAGCAGTACTTC

clone size: few
D gene: TRBD1
J gene: TRBJ2-7
V gene: TRBV15
CDR3 protein: CATSRAGTGVEQYF
CDR3 DNA: TGTGCCACCAGCAGAGCCGGGACAGGGGTCGAGCAGTACTTC

clone size: .
D gene: TRBD1
J gene: TRBJ2-1
V gene: TRBV15
CDR3 protein: CATSRGATGANEQFF
CDR3 DNA: TGTGCCACCAGCAGAGGCGCGACAGGGGCCAATGAGCAGTTCTTC

clone size: .
D gene: .
J gene: TRBJ1-1
V gene: TRBV6-5
CDR3 protein: CASRERRGAEAFF
CDR3 DNA: TGTGCCAGCAGAGAACGGCGGGGGGCTGAAGCTTTCTTT

clone size: few
D gene: TRBD2
J gene: TRBJ2-1
V gene: TRBV5-1
CDR3 protein: CASSFPRASGGNEQFF
CDR3 DNA: TGCGCCAGCAGCTTCCCCCGGGCTAGCGGGGGCAATGAGCAGTTCTTC

clone size: .
D gene: TRBD2
J gene: TRBJ2-4
V gene: TRBV7-6
CDR3 protein: CASSSRTSGSGDIQYF
CDR3 DNA: TGTGCCAGCAGCTCTCGGACTAGCGGGAGTGGGGACATTCAGTACTTC

clone size: few
D gene: TRBD1
J gene: TRBJ2-7
V gene: TRBV12-3/TRBV12-4
CDR3 protein: CASSHGTGKVTEQYF
CDR3 DNA: TGTGCCAGCAGTCACGGGACAGGGAAGGTCACCGAGCAGTACTTC

clone size: .
D gene: .
J gene: TRBJ1-5
V gene: TRBV4-1
CDR3 protein: CASSQDPRGNQPQHF
CDR3 DNA: TGCGCCAGCAGCCAAGATCCGCGGGGAAATCAGCCCCAGCATTTT

clone size: few
D gene: TRBD1
J gene: TRBJ2-2
V gene: TRBV5-5
CDR3 protein: CASSYGQGAAGELFF
CDR3 DNA: TGTGCCAGCAGCTATGGACAGGGGGCAGCCGGGGAGCTGTTTTTT

clone size: .
D gene: TRBD2
J gene: TRBJ2-7
V gene: TRBV6-2/TRBV6-3
CDR3 protein: CASSYSPLARRETYEQYF
CDR3 DNA: TGTGCCAGCAGTTACTCACCCCTGGCTCGGCGGGAGACCTACGAGCAGTACTTC

clone size: .
D gene: .
J gene: TRBJ2-5
V gene: TRBV20-1
CDR3 protein: CSAPTGTETQYF
CDR3 DNA: TGCAGTGCTCCGACAGGAACGGAGACCCAGTACTTC

clone size: .
D gene: TRBD1
J gene: TRBJ2-3
V gene: TRBV12-3/TRBV12-4
CDR3 protein: CASSQKGQITDTQYF
CDR3 DNA: TGTGCCAGCAGTCAGAAGGGACAGATCACAGATACGCAGTATTTT

clone size: few
D gene: .
J gene: TRBJ2-3
V gene: TRBV12-3/TRBV12-4
CDR3 protein: CASSLGSFITDTQYF
CDR3 DNA: TGTGCCAGCAGTTTGGGCAGTTTCATCACAGATACGCAGTATTTT